The clone carrying this T cell receptor (beta chain) has more than one count but fewer than ten. This CDR3 comprises 11 residues. Trimming removed 3 bases from V and 7 bases from J; junction bases left unmatched: 0. CDR1 is DFQATT and CDR2 is SNEGSKA in the germline V gene (reference sequence). This record comes from a study of blood T cell repertoires in COVID-19. Study in general: Samples of COVID-19 (acute and convalescent) were obtained from the United States, Italy and Spain. PBMCs, B-cell-depleted T cells, or T cells provided the cDNA or gDNA that made up the material.

Source study methods: Amplification of reference gene primers provided the estimated nucleated cell counts. Clones were read by immunoSEQ multiplex PCR, and TCRdb kept only the in-frame ones, dropping some. For V, J and clone size, that table is used; D and trimming come from the DNA. Among 87,000 or so clones, around 87% were seen once, and the ten largest hold over 4%. This TCR came from a man between 35 and 55 years old with acute or convalescent COVID-19. The source material was peripheral blood. The V call is TRBV20-1, the J call TRBJ2-3; the match to TRBD2 covers 8 bases. The CDR3 sequence: CSASSGNTQYF. CDR3 bases: TGCAGTGCTAGTAGCGGGAATACGCAGTATTTT.